The 8 T cell receptor beta chains given below trace back to one sample, sequenced in a study of blood T cell repertoires in COVID-19 (dated by TCRdb to the early 2020s). Libraries came from the immunoSEQ multiplex PCR assay. TCRdb's version of the immuneACCESS table is confined to in-frame rearrangements and falls short of the full clone set. An unresolved V gene accounts for under half of the shortfall where checked; the remainder is of unknown origin. The sample table lists roughly 87,000 clones, more than 70% of them with a count of one. The biggest ten clones account for around 0.44% of the sample. The specimen was peripheral blood. The source is a man aged 60-69 years with acute or convalescent COVID-19.

This chain joins TRBV5-1 and TRBJ1-6; 7 bases align to TRBD1. This CDR3 spans 18 amino acids. Germline V gene lookup returns CDR1 SGHRS and CDR2 YFSETQ. V shed 4 bases and J 0 bases; nucleotides not matched to a gene: 10. The CDR3 reads CASSLGAGGSSYNSPLHF. Written as DNA, the CDR3 is TGCGCCAGCAGCCTTGGGGCAGGGGGGAGCTCCTATAATTCACCCCTCCACTTT.

CDR3 residues: CASSLFVPGLAEGLETQYF. The DNA for the CDR3 is TGCGCCAGCAGCTTGTTCGTTCCGGGACTAGCGGAGGGGCTAGAGACCCAGTACTTC. This chain connects TRBV5-1 to TRBJ2-5, with 11 bases fitting TRBD2. The CDR3 is 19 amino acids. Germline CDR1 reads SGHRS; CDR2 reads YFSETQ. The V and J ends lost 1 base and 4 bases, in that order; junction bases with no gene match: 15.

The rearrangement joins TRBV5-1 to TRBJ1-1; D is unclear. The CDR3 contains 14 residues. V was trimmed by 2 bases and J by 1 base, leaving 9 bases between them. Germline assignment: CDR1 SGHRS and CDR2 YFSETQ. The CDR3 bases are TGCGCCAGCAGCTTCCAGGCAGCGAACACTGAAGCTTTCTTT. Encoded protein: CASSFQAANTEAFF.

This clone was counted between two and nine times. The rearrangement uses TRBV6-1 and TRBJ2-7, with 10 positions matching TRBD2. The CDR3 loop spans 16 amino acids. Trimming took 4 bases from V and 1 from J; bases not matched to a gene: 7. From germline, CDR1 is MNHNS and CDR2 SASEGT. CDR3 in DNA: TGTGCCAGCAGTGCAGGGGTACTAGCGGGGTCCTACGAGCAGTACTTC. Protein sequence: CASSAGVLAGSYEQYF.

In DNA, the CDR3 is TGCAGTGCTAGTAGACAGGCGACGAACACTGAAGCTTTCTTT. As protein: CSASRQATNTEAFF. The chain has TRBV20-1 and TRBJ1-1, with D maybe TRBD1 (6 bases). The V end was cut by 3 bases, the J end by 1 base, with 12 bases between. CDR3 size: 14 residues. Germline V gives CDR1 DFQATT, CDR2 SNEGSKA (reference sequence).

The rearrangement uses TRBV5-4 and TRBJ2-7, with 9 nucleotides matching TRBD1. This CDR3 comprises 16 residues. The ends lost 0 bases at V and 6 bases at J; junction bases unmatched: 10. CDR1 and CDR2 from the germline V gene are SGHNT and YYREEE (reference sequence). The CDR3 region has the DNA TGTGCCAGCAGCTTGGTTGCACCGGGACAGGGCGTCGAGCAGTACTTC. This sequence encodes CASSLVAPGQGVEQYF. Using reference TRBV5-4 and TRBJ2-7 for the parts outside the CDR3, the full variable domain is ETGVTQSPTHLIKTRGQQVTLRCSSQSGHNTVSWYQQALGQGPQFIFQYYREEENGRGNFPPRFSGLQFPNYSSELNVNALELDDSALYLCASSLVAPGQGVEQYFGPGTRLTVT.

This clone was observed once. The genes are TRBV5-6 and TRBJ2-2; 10 bases fit TRBD2. The CDR3 runs to 16 residues. In germline, CDR1 is SGHDT, CDR2 YYEEEE. J was trimmed by 3 bases and V by 5 bases; bases with no gene match: 7. The CDR3: CASSNSGGSYTGELFF. The CDR3 DNA is TGTGCCAGCAGTAATAGCGGGGGGAGTTACACCGGGGAGCTGTTTTTT.

V is TRBV4-1 and J is TRBJ1-1, with D perhaps TRBD1 (6 bases). From germline, CDR1 is MGHRA and CDR2 YSYEKL. The germline V and J ends were trimmed by 0 bases and 7 bases, with 18 bases remaining between them. The length of the CDR3 is 16 residues. The DNA for the CDR3 is TGCGCCAGCAGCCAAGACCCGGGACAACGGCGAGGTGAAGCTTTCTTT. Amino acid sequence: CASSQDPGQRRGEAFF.